A selection of T cell receptor beta chains follows, all from one sample in a study of blood T cell repertoires in COVID-19. The repertoire was sequenced with immunoSEQ multiplex PCR; TCRdb's copy has only in-frame clones and lacks some. The sample includes 110,000 to 150,000 clones, 65% to 85% of them seen just once. Source material: peripheral blood. These receptor sequences come from a woman between 45 and 60 years old with acute or convalescent COVID-19. Each CDR3 is given with its conserved first and last residue. The D gene is left open where the match is weak. Clone size is not always given. Where it is, it says once, few, many or a class for expanded clones.

TRBJ2-1	TRBV30	NA	TRBD2	CAWTPGGGANEQFF	TGTGCCTGGACCCCGGGCGGGGGGGCCAATGAGCAGTTCTTC
TRBJ1-4	TRBV6-2/TRBV6-3	NA	TRBD1	CASSYGDRGRLGEKLFF	TGTGCCAGCAGTTACGGTGACAGGGGGCGACTTGGAGAAAAACTGTTTTTT
TRBJ2-7	TRBV27	once	TRBD1	CASWDSLAYEQYF	TGTGCCAGCTGGGACAGCCTGGCCTACGAGCAGTACTTC
TRBJ1-4	TRBV18	NA	NA	CASSQSGSANEKLFF	TGTGCCAGCTCCCAGTCGGGGTCGGCTAATGAAAAACTGTTTTTT
TRBJ2-2	TRBV6-5	NA	NA	CASSQTHAAGELFF	TGTGCCAGCAGCCAGACACATGCTGCCGGGGAGCTGTTTTTT
TRBJ1-5	TRBV7-2	NA	NA	CASSFHREEPQHF	TGTGCCAGCAGCTTCCACAGAGAAGAGCCCCAGCATTTT
TRBJ2-7	TRBV6-5	NA	NA	CASSIPGGYEQYF	TGTGCCAGCTCGATTCCAGGGGGGTACGAGCAGTACTTC
TRBJ1-5	TRBV6-2/TRBV6-3	NA	NA	CASSYLGDIVQHF	TGTGCCAGCAGTTATTTAGGGGACATCGTCCAGCATTTT
TRBJ1-2	TRBV18	NA	TRBD1	CASSPLGQEANYGYTF	TGTGCCAGCTCACCACTCGGACAGGAAGCTAACTATGGCTACACCTTC
TRBJ1-3	TRBV9	NA	NA	CASSPRAFSGNTIYF	TGTGCCAGCAGCCCGCGGGCGTTCTCTGGAAACACCATATATTTT
TRBJ2-7	TRBV7-9	NA	NA	CASSLAWAGEQYF	TGTGCCAGCAGCTTAGCTTGGGCGGGCGAGCAGTACTTC
TRBJ1-5	TRBV19	many	TRBD1	CASSMTGGVYSNQPQHF	TGTGCCAGTAGTATGACAGGGGGCGTGTATAGCAATCAGCCCCAGCATTTT
TRBJ1-3	TRBV7-8	NA	TRBD1	CASSLRDRGNTIYF	TGTGCCAGCAGCCTCCGGGACAGGGGTAACACCATATATTTT
TRBJ1-4	TRBV19	NA	NA	CASSVTGIREKLFF	TGTGCCAGTAGTGTAACAGGGATAAGGGAAAAACTGTTTTTT
TRBJ2-1	TRBV5-4	NA	TRBD2	CASSLGLAASNEQFF	TGTGCCAGCAGCTTAGGACTAGCGGCTTCCAATGAGCAGTTCTTC
TRBJ1-1	TRBV19	NA	NA	CASSIGVTGDTEAFF	TGTGCCAGTAGTATAGGGGTGACAGGAGACACTGAAGCTTTCTTT